There are a few counts of the clone carrying this T cell receptor (beta chain). The antigen is undetermined. The germline CDR1 and CDR2 sequences are SGHRS and YFSETQ. Germline trimming cut 2 bases from V and 3 bases from J; bases unmatched to any gene: 7. This CDR3 contains 18 residues. Assay used: immunoSEQ multiplex PCR; TCRdb lists only in-frame clones, some missing. The sample includes 120,000 or so clones, 81% of them seen just once. The data derive from a study of T cell responses to AZD1222 COVID-19 vaccine. Broader study findings: In the spike-specific TCR repertoire, nearly half reportedly target unmutated variant regions.

This TCR derives from an adult in good health. The chain joins TRBV5-1 to TRBJ2-6; 11 bases align to TRBD1. The source was peripheral blood, collected on day 0 of AZD1222 vaccination. CDR3 region: CASSLLGQGAYGANVLTF. The CDR3 DNA reads as TGCGCCAGCAGCTTATTAGGACAGGGGGCTTATGGGGCCAACGTCCTGACTTTC.